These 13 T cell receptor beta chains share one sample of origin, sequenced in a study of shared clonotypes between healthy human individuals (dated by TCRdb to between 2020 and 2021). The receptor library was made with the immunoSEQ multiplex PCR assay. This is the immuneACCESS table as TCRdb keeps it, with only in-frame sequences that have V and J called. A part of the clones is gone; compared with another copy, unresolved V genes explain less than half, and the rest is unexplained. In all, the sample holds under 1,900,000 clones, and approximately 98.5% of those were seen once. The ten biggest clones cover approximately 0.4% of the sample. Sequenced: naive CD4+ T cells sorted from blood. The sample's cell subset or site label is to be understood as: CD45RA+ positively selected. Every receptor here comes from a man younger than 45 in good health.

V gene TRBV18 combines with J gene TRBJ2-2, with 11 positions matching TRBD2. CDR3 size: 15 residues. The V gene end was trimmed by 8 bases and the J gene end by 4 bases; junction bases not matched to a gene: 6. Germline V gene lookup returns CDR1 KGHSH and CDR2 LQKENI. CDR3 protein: CASELAGVGTGELFF. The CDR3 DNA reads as TGTGCCAGCGAACTAGCGGGAGTCGGCACCGGGGAGCTGTTTTTT.

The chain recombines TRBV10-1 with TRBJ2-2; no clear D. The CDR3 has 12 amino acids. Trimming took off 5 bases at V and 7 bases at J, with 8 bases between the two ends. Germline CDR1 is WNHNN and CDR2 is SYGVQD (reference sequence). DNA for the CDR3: TGCGCCAGCAGTCCCATGGTCGGGGAGCTGTTTTTT. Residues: CASSPMVGELFF.

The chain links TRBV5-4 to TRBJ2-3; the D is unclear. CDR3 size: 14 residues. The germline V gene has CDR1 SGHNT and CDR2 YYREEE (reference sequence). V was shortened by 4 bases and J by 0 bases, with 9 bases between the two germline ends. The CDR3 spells CASSLVQSTDTQYF. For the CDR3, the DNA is TGTGCCAGCAGCCTCGTCCAGAGCACAGATACGCAGTATTTT.

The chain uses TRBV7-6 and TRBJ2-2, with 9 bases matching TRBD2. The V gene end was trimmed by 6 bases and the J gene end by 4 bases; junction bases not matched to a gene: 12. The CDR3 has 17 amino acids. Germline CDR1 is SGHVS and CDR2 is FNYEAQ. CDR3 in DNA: TGTGCCAGCAGTCCCCTAGCAGCGGGAGGAGGCACCGGGGAGCTGTTTTTT. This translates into CASSPLAAGGGTGELFF.

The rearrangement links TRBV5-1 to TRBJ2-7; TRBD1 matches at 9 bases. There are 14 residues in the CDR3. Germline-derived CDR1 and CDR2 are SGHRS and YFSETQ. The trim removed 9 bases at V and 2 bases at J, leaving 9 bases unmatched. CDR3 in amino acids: CANGTGMGPYEQYF. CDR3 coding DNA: TGCGCCAACGGGACAGGGATGGGGCCCTACGAGCAGTACTTC. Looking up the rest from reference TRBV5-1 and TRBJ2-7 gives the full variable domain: KAGVTQTPRYLIKTRGQQVTLSCSPISGHRSVSWYQQTPGQGLQFLFEYFSETQRNKGNFPGRFSGRQFSNSRSEMNVSTLELGDSALYLCANGTGMGPYEQYFGPGTRLTVT.

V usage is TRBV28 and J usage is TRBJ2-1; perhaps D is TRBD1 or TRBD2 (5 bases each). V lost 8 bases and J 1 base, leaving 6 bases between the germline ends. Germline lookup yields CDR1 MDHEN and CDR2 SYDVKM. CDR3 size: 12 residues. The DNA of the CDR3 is TGTGCCAGCGGGACGTCCTACAATGAGCAGTTCTTC. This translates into CASGTSYNEQFF.

CDR3 loop: CASSVGGPSSPEQYF. The CDR3 coding sequence is TGTGCCAGCAGCGTAGGAGGGCCTTCCTCCCCCGAGCAGTACTTC. The V gene is TRBV9, the J gene TRBJ2-7; maybe TRBD2 (5 bases). With 0 bases removed from V and 6 bases from J, the gap between germline ends came to 16 bases. From germline, CDR1 is SGDLS and CDR2 YYNGEE. CDR3 length equals 15 residues. Combining the CDR3 with reference TRBV9 and TRBJ2-7 gives the whole variable domain DSGVTQTPKHLITATGQRVTLRCSPRSGDLSVYWYQQSLDQGLQFLIQYYNGEERAKGNILERFSAQQFPDLHSELNLSSLELGDSALYFCASSVGGPSSPEQYFGPGTRLTVT.

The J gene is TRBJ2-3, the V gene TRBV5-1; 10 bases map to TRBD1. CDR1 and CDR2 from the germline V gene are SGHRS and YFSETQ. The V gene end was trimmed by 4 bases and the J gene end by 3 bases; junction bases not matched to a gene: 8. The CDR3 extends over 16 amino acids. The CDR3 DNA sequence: TGCGCCAGCAGCAAGGGACAGGGGCCCACAACAGATACGCAGTATTTT. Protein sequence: CASSKGQGPTTDTQYF.

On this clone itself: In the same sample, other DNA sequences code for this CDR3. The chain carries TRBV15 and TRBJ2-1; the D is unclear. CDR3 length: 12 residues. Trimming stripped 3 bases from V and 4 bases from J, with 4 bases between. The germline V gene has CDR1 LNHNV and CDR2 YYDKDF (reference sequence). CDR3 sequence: CATSRGYNEQFF. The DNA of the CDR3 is TGTGCCACCAGCAGGGGATACAATGAGCAGTTCTTC.

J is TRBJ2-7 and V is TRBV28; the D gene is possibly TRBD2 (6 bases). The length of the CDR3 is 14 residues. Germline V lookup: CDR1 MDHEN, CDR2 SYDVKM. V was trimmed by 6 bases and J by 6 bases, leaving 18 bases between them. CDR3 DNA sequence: TGTGCCAGCAGCCCCCCGGGCCCTAGCGCCGAGCAGTACTTC. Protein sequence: CASSPPGPSAEQYF.

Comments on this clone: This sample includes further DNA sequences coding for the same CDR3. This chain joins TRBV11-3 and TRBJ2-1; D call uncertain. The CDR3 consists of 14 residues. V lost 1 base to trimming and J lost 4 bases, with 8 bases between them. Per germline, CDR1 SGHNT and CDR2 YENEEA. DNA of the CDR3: TGTGCCAGCAGCTTAGCGGGCGAATACAATGAGCAGTTCTTC. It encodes CASSLAGEYNEQFF.

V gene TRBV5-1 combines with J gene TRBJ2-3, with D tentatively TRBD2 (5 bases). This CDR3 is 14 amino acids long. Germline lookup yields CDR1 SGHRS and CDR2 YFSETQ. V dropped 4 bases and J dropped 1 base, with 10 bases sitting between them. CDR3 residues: CASSPSRGTDTQYF. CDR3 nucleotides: TGCGCCAGCAGCCCTAGCAGAGGCACAGATACGCAGTATTTT.

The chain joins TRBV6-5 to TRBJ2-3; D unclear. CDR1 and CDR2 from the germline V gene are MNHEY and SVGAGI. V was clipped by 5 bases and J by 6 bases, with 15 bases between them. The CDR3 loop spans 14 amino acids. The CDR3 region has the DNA TGTGCCAGCAGTACGGCGCCTACTGCGGATACGCAGTATTTT. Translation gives CASSTAPTADTQYF.